This TCR beta chain emerged from a study of T cell responses to AZD1222 COVID-19 vaccine. Findings of the study overall: After the peak T cell response, and only then, were repertoires sampled.

On this clone: Its antigen is unidentified.

The assay was immunoSEQ multiplex PCR, and TCRdb's table has in-frame clones only and misses some. This table holds 150,000 to 160,000 clones, about 89% found once. Investigators merged groups given second doses at roughly 4 or roughly 12 weeks. Sequences were derived from peripheral blood, sampled 28 days after the second AZD1222 dose. The sequence was obtained from an adult who received the AZD1222 COVID-19 vaccine.

Here the CDR3 reads CASSLRRIPGADTQYF. CDR3 in DNA: TGTGCCAGCAGCTTAAGACGGATTCCGGGGGCAGATACGCAGTATTTT. The chain uses TRBV7-6 and TRBJ2-3, with D possibly matching TRBD2 (6 bases). With 2 bases removed from V and 4 bases from J, the gap between germline ends came to 16 bases. Germline CDR1 SGHVS, CDR2 FNYEAQ. This CDR3 has 16 amino acids.